The sequence of this T cell receptor (beta chain) was determined in a study of T cells in Graves' hyperthyroidism and ophthalmopathy. Study-level findings and limits: Ophthalmopathy stood apart from stable hyperthyroidism in a 13 V-J model.

Hyperthyroidism of Graves' type that showed no ophthalmopathy progression within 18 months was stable. Those with hyperthyroidism were 18 to 65 years old, newly diagnosed, and ill for under 2 months. On the basis of clinical symptoms, serum thyroxine and TRAb, thyroid ultrasound and orbital computed tomography, diagnoses were made. Amplified TCR beta CDR3 regions came from RNA transcripts. TCR CDR3 regions were first amplified by RT-PCR with HTBI primers. Using its own MiXCR run on the multiplex PCR reads, TCRdb lists one record per CDR3 protein. The sample lists 300,000 to 400,000 distinct CDR3 sequences; around 20% were seen once. A word on this clonotype: Its target is unknown.

Germline values: CDR1 SNHLY, CDR2 FYNNEI. V lost 6 bases and J lost 9, with 12 bases in between. CDR3 size: 12 residues. The sample taken for sequencing was blood. The TCR sequence derives from a woman aged 45 to 65 with Graves' hyperthyroidism. The genes are TRBV2 and TRBJ2-1; D call uncertain. The CDR3 here is CASSLGPSEQFF. CDR3 nucleotides: TGTGCCAGCAGCTTAGGTCCAAGTGAGCAGTTCTTC.